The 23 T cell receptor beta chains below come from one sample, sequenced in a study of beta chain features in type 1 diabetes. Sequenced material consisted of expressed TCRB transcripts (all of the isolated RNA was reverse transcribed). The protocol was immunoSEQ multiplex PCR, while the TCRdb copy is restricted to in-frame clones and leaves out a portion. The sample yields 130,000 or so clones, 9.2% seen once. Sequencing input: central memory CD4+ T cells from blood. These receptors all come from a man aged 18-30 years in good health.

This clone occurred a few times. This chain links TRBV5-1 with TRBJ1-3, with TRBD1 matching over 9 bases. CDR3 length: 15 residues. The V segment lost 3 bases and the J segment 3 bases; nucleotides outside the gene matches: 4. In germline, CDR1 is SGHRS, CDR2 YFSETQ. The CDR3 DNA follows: TGCGCCAGCAGCTCGGGACAGGGCTTTGGAAACACCATATATTTT. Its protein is CASSSGQGFGNTIYF.

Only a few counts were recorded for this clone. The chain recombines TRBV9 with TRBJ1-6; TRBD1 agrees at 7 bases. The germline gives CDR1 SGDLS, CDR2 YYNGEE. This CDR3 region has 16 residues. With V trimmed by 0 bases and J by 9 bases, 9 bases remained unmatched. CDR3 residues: CASSVGRGPVGSPLHF. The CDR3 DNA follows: TGTGCCAGCAGCGTAGGTAGGGGGCCAGTTGGTTCACCCCTCCACTTT.

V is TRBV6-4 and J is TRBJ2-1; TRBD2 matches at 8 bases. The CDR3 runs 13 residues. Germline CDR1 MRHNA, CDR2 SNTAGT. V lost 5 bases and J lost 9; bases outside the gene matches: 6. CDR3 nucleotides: TGTGCCAGCAGTTGGATGGCGGGGGGTGAGCAGTTCTTC. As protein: CASSWMAGGEQFF.

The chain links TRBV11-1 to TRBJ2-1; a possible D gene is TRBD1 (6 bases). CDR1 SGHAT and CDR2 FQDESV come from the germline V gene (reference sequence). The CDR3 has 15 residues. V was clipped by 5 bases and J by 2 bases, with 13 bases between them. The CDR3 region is CASSLLQGPYNEQFF. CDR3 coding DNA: TGTGCCAGCAGCCTCCTACAGGGCCCCTACAATGAGCAGTTCTTC.

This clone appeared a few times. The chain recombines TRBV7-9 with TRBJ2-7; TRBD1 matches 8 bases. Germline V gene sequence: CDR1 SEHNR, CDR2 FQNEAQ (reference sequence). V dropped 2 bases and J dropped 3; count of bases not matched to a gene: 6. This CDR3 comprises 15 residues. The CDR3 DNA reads TGTGCCAGCAGCTTAATGGGGACAGGTTACTACGAGCAGTACTTC. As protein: CASSLMGTGYYEQYF.

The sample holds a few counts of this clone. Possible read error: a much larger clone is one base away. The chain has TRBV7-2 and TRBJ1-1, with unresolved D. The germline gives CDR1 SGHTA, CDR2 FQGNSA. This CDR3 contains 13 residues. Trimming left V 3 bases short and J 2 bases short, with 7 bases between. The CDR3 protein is CASSFGINTEAFF. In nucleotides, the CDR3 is TGTGCCAGCAGCTTCGGGATTAACACTGAAGCTTTCTTT.

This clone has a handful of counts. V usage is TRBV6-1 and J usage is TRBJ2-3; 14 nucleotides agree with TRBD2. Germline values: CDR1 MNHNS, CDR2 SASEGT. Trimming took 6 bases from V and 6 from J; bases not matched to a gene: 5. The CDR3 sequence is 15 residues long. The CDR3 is CASSGLAGGGDTQYF. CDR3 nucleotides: TGTGCCAGCAGCGGACTAGCGGGGGGAGGTGATACGCAGTATTTT.

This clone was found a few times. This chain's CDR3 is CASSRGQDNSPLHF. The CDR3, as DNA: TGTGCCAGCAGCCGGGGACAGGATAATTCACCCCTCCACTTT. J is TRBJ1-6 and V is TRBV11-1, with 8 bases fitting TRBD1. Per germline, CDR1 SGHAT and CDR2 FQDESV (reference sequence). CDR3 length equals 14 residues. Germline trimming cut 5 bases from V and 5 bases from J; bases unmatched to any gene: 2. Combining the CDR3 with reference TRBV11-1 and TRBJ1-6 gives the whole variable domain EAEVAQSPRYKITEKSQAVAFWCDPISGHATLYWYRQILGQGPELLVQFQDESVVDDSQLPKDRFSAERLKGVDSTLKIQPAELGDSAMYLCASSRGQDNSPLHFGNGTRLTVT.

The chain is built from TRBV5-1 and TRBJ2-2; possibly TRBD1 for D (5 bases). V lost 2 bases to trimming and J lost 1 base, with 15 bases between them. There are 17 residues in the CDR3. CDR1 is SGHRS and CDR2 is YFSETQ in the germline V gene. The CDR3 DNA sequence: TGCGCCAGCAGCTTTAACCCCCCAGGGATGAACACCGGGGAGCTGTTTTTT. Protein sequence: CASSFNPPGMNTGELFF.

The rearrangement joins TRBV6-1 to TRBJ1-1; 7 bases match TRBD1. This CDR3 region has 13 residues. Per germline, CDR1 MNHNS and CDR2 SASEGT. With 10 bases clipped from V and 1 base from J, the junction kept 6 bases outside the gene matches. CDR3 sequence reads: CAIRTGPNTEAFF. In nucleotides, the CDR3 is TGTGCCATTCGGACAGGACCGAACACTGAAGCTTTCTTT.

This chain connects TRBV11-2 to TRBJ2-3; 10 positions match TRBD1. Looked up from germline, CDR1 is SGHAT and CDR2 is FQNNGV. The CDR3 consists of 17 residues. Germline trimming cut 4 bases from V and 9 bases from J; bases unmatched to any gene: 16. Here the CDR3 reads CASSSNKNRDRGGTQYF. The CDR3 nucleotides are TGTGCCAGCAGCTCAAATAAAAACCGGGACAGGGGAGGGACGCAGTATTTT.

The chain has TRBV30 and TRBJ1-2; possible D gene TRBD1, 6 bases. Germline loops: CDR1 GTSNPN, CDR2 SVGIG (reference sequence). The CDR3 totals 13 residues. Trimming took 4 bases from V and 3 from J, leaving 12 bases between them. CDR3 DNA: TGTGCCTGGACCAGGGGCGAGGACTATGGCTACACCTTC. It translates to CAWTRGEDYGYTF.

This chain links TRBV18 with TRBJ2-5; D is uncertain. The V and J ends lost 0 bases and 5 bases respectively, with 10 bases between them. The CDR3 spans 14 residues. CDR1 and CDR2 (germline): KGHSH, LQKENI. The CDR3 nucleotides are TGTGCCAGCTCACCACCATCGACGGAGGAGACCCAGTACTTC. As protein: CASSPPSTEETQYF.

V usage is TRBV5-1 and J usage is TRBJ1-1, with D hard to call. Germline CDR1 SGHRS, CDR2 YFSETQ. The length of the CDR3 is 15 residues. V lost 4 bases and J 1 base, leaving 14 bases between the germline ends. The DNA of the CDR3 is TGCGCCAGCAGCCCGGAGGAGGGTTGGAACACTGAAGCTTTCTTT. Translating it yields CASSPEEGWNTEAFF. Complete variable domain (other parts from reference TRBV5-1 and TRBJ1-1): KAGVTQTPRYLIKTRGQQVTLSCSPISGHRSVSWYQQTPGQGLQFLFEYFSETQRNKGNFPGRFSGRQFSNSRSEMNVSTLELGDSALYLCASSPEEGWNTEAFFGQGTRLTVV.

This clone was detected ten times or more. In nucleotides, the CDR3 is TGTGCCAGCAGTGTTCTACCCACAGATACGCAGTATTTT. It yields the protein CASSVLPTDTQYF. The chain employs TRBV2 and TRBJ2-3; D gene ambiguous. Trimming cost V 4 bases and J 2 bases, with 7 bases left between them. The CDR3 consists of 13 residues. CDR1 is SNHLY and CDR2 is FYNNEI in the germline V gene. The whole variable domain, filled in from reference TRBV2 and TRBJ2-3, reads EPEVTQTPSHQVTQMGQEVILRCVPISNHLYFYWYRQILGQKVEFLVSFYNNEISEKSEIFDDQFSVERPDGSNFTLKIRSTKLEDSAMYFCASSVLPTDTQYFGPGTRLTVL.

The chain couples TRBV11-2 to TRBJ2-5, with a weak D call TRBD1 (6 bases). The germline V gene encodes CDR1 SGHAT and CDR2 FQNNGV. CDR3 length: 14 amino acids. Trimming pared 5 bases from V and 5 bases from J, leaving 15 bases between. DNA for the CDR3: TGTGCCAGCAGCCGTCAAACAGGGTGGGAGACCCAGTACTTC. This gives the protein CASSRQTGWETQYF.

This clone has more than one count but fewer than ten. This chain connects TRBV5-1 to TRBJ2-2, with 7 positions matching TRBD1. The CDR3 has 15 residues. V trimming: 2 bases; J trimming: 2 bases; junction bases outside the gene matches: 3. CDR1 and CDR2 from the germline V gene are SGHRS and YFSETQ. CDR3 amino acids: CASSLGTVNTGELFF. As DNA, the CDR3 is TGCGCCAGCAGCTTAGGGACAGTCAACACCGGGGAGCTGTTTTTT.

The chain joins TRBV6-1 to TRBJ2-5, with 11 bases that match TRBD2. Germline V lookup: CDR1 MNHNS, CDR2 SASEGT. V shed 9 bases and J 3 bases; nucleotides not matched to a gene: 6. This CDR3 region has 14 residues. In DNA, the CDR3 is TGTGCCAGTTTGCTAGCGGGGGGCAAAGAGACCCAGTACTTC. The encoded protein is CASLLAGGKETQYF.

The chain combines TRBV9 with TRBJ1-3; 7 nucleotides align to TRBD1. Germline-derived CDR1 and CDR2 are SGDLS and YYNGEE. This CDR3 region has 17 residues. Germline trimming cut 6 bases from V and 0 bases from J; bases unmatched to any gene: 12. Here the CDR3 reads CASTRGGQPYSGNTIYF. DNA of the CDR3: TGTGCCAGCACCCGGGGGGGACAGCCTTACTCTGGAAACACCATATATTTT.

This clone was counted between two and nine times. The DNA of the CDR3 is TGCGCCAGCAGCTCCGGACAGGGGAACACTGAAGCTTTCTTT. It codes for CASSSGQGNTEAFF. The chain employs TRBV5-1 and TRBJ1-1, with 8 bases lining up with TRBD1. The CDR3 is 14 residues long. CDR1 is SGHRS, CDR2 YFSETQ, per germline. After removal of 3 bases from V and 1 base from J, the junction contained 2 bases not matched to a gene. The full variable domain, its missing parts supplied by reference TRBV5-1 and TRBJ1-1, is KAGVTQTPRYLIKTRGQQVTLSCSPISGHRSVSWYQQTPGQGLQFLFEYFSETQRNKGNFPGRFSGRQFSNSRSEMNVSTLELGDSALYLCASSSGQGNTEAFFGQGTRLTVV.

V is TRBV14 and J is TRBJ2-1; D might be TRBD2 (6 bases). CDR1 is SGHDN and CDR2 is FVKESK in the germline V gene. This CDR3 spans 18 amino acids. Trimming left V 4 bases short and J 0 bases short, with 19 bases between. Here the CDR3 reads CASSPRSSATSSYNEQFF. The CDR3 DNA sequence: TGTGCCAGCAGCCCCAGGTCTAGCGCAACCAGCTCCTACAATGAGCAGTTCTTC.

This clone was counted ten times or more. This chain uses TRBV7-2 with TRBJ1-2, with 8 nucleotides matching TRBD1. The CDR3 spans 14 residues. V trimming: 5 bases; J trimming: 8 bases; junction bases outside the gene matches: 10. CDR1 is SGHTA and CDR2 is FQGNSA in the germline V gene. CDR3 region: CASSTGQGVGGYTF. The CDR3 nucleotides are TGTGCCAGCAGCACAGGACAGGGCGTTGGGGGCTACACCTTC.

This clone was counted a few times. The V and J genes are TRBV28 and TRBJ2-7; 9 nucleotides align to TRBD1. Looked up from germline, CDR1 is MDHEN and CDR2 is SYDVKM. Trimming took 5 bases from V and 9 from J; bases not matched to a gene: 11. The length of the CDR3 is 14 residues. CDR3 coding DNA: TGTGCCAGCAGTCCCCCAGGGACAGGGAACAGGCAGTACTTC. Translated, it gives CASSPPGTGNRQYF.